Sequencing of this TCR beta chain was carried out in a study of shared clonotypes between healthy human individuals (dated by TCRdb to 2018 to 2021). Study-level background: A couple of women and three men aged 18 to 49 years were included in the cohort. Each donor's leukapheresis produced roughly between roughly 0.85 and 10 billion PBMCs. To estimate repertoire size and how much clonotype sharing occurs between individuals, the study deeply sequenced the blood TCR repertoires of several healthy adults. Different laboratories and diverse techniques were used to prepare libraries and sequence TCR repertoires, to increase sequencing depth and limit assay-specific biases. The investigation overall reported the following: Because the study included a small number of donors, the genetic and exposure-history diversity represented was limited. Only blood was sampled, and tissue TCR repertoires likely differ from those in blood. Pairwise subsampling indicated that sequencing depth was expected to affect the degree of clonotype sharing among donors.

Donors were healthy HIV-negative adults with no recently reported acute infections or vaccinations. All donors were Caucasian adults living in Nashville, Tennessee, USA. For unsorted samples, some 87 million PBMCs were counted, and genomic DNA was extracted using the QIAamp DNA Blood Mini kit. After blood collection by leukapheresis, PBMCs were isolated using Ficoll-Histopaque density gradient centrifugation and then cryopreserved in the vapor phase of liquid nitrogen. To note about this clone: Which antigen it targets is not known. No base-level quality is on record; no much larger clone is a single base apart.

TCR CDR3 regions were amplified from genomic DNA by multiplex PCR using the deep immunoSEQ assay. Extracted genomic DNA from each cell subset was spread evenly across all wells of several immunoSEQ 96-well plates, with each plate serving as a replicate. For unsorted PBMC, around 290 ng of genomic DNA, equivalent to about 30,000 T cell genomes, went into each replicate PCR. Unsorted PBMC genomic DNA was sequenced across ten immunoSEQ deep assay plates. Purified libraries were quantified with a Qubit 3.0 fluorometer, sized on a Bioanalyzer 2100, and re-quantified with the KAPA Library Quantification kit. A separate single-read 150-cycle Illumina NextSeq 550 flow cell was used to sequence each immunoSEQ 96-well plate. As for the authors' bioinformatics: Because the immunoSEQ output included only junctional sequences and no quality scores, the filtering could not be the same as the filtering used for full-length reads. Sequences were annotated with PyIR, a Python wrapper for IgBLAST v1.9, and V/J genes and CDR3 were assigned using IMGT germline references. Reads were filtered out if the reads had weak V/J assignments (E-value above 1e-6), no CDR3, stop codons, out-of-frame junctions, or ambiguous translated residues. A V3J clonotype was defined by an identical inferred V gene, J gene, and CDR3 amino acid sequence. To compute the percentage overlap between repertoires, the number of shared unique clonotypes was divided by the size of the smaller repertoire. Richness of each repertoire was evaluated using RTK rarefaction, the Chao1 estimator, and Recon v2.1 estimates of unobserved clonotypes. The source is immuneACCESS, and TCRdb retained only in-frame sequences with V and J called. Part of the clones is not carried over; for the studies checked, unresolved V genes explain less than half of this, and the remainder is unexplained. V and J calls and clone size are given by that table; D and trimming were obtained from the DNA. The table for this sample lists some 490,000 clones; 81% of them were counted only once. Approximately 11% of the sample is held by the ten biggest clonotypes.

Sequencing was performed on PBMCs. This TCR derives from a woman between 40 and 50 years old in good health. Some clones in this sample may be carry-over from other donors' samples.

The encoded CDR3 is CASGLAPTGVYGANVLTF. The nucleotides are TGTGCTAGTGGTTTGGCACCGACAGGGGTGTACGGGGCCAACGTCCTGACTTTC. The chain uses TRBV12-5 and TRBJ2-6; 8 central bases correspond to TRBD1. The CDR3 contains 18 residues, cysteine and phenylalanine counted. CDR3 DNA only is kept here, 54 bases in frame from base 1. V loses 1 base at its end and J loses 4 bases; junction bases beyond the gene matches: 9. As encoded in the germline V gene, CDR1 is LGHNT while CDR2 is FRNRAP.